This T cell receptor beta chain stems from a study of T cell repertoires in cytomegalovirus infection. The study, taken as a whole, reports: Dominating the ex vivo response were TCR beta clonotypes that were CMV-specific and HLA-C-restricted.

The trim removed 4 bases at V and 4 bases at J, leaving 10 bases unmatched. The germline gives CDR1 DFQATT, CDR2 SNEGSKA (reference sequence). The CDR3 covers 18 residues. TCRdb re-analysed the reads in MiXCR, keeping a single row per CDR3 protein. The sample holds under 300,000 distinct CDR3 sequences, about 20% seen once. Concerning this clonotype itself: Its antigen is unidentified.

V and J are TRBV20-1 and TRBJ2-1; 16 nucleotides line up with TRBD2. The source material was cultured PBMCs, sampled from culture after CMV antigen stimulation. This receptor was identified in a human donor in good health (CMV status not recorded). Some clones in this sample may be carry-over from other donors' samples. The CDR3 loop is CSATPGLAGGPPYNEQFF. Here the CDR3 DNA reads TGCAGTGCTACTCCGGGACTAGCGGGAGGGCCCCCTTACAATGAGCAGTTCTTC.